This T cell receptor beta chain was recovered during a study of graft-versus-host responses after intestinal transplantation. Study-level points and caveats: HvG clone declines early post-transplant were associated with peak circulating GvH levels.

Produced via immunoSEQ multiplex PCR; TCRdb's table is partial and in-frame only. The sample shows 96,000 or so clones, more than 85% of them seen only once. About this clone: The antigen is undetermined.

Trimming took off 5 bases at V and 9 bases at J, with 17 bases between the two ends. The CDR3 runs 15 residues. Germline-derived CDR1 and CDR2 are SGHTA and FQGNSA. This clonotype originated in a human donor who received an intestinal transplant. Here the sequenced sample was unstimulated CD4+ T cells sorted from spleen or lymph node cells, taken before intestinal transplant. The chain has TRBV7-2 and TRBJ1-6; D remains ambiguous. CDR3 DNA sequence: TGTGCCAGCAGCCCACGGACCCGCGGGAGTTCACCCCTCCACTTT. It yields the protein CASSPRTRGSSPLHF.